This T cell receptor beta chain was retrieved from a study of shared clonotypes between healthy human individuals. The protocol was immunoSEQ multiplex PCR, while the TCRdb copy is restricted to in-frame clones and leaves out a portion. The data show 760,000 or so clones, with just over 95% seen just once and about 0.25% held by the top ten. CD45RO-negative cells were positively selected for CCR7, leaving out terminally differentiated effector memory CD45RA+ cells. The donors, healthy adults who were HIV-negative, had experienced no recent acute infections or vaccinations. CDR1 LNHNV and CDR2 YYDKDF come from the germline V gene (reference sequence). Trimming removed 0 bases from V and 3 bases from J, with 12 bases in between. This CDR3 is 15 amino acids long.

What was sequenced was naive CD8+ T cells sorted from blood. The V gene is TRBV15, the J gene TRBJ2-7; TRBD1 might be the D (6 bases). The sequence was collected from a man aged 30 to 45 in good health. The CDR3 region has the DNA TGTGCCACCAGCAGAGACACGATGGACAGCTACGAGCAGTACTTC. Translation: CATSRDTMDSYEQYF.